This T cell receptor (beta chain) is drawn from a study of blood T cell repertoires in COVID-19. Across the study: The origin of the acute and convalescent COVID-19 samples was the United States, Italy and Spain. Sources were T cells, B-cell-depleted T cells, or PBMCs; the material itself was cDNA or gDNA.

Original processing methods: How many nucleated cells were present was estimated from reference gene primer amplification. Using immunoSEQ multiplex PCR, the repertoire was profiled, and TCRdb retains in-frame clones only, with some absent. V, J and clone size are those of that table, while D and trimming were read from the DNA. There are just under 30,000 clones in the sample; more than 75% occur only once, and 45% to 50% lies in the top ten. This TCR derives from a woman aged 65 to 85 with acute or convalescent COVID-19. The sample consisted of peripheral blood.

The CDR3 loop is CASGDLISYEQYF. In nucleotides, the CDR3 is TGTGCCAGCGGAGACCTGATCTCCTACGAGCAGTACTTC. The chain is built from TRBV2 and TRBJ2-7; no clear D gene. The V end was cut by 8 bases, the J end by 0 bases, with 11 bases between. Germline CDR1 and CDR2: SNHLY and FYNNEI. The CDR3 has 13 residues.